One and the same sample provided the 22 T cell receptor beta chains below, sequenced in a study of blood T cells in healthy people across ages. Next came a second PCR, run for about 6 to 11 cycles, which used a sample-barcoded 5' primer along with a J-beta primer mix. TCRdb reanalysed the 5' RACE reads using MiXCR and keeps one entry per CDR3 protein. Of 1.5 million to 2 million distinct CDR3 sequences listed, roughly 52% are singletons. Source material: blood. The receptors here all came from a woman aged 40 to 50 in good health.

The CDR3 DNA follows: TGTGCCAGCACGGAGGATGAGGGGTTGCTTCAGCCCCAGCATTTT. Encoded protein: CASTEDEGLLQPQHF. The chain joins TRBV6-1 to TRBJ1-5; TRBD1 is a possible D gene (5 bases). The CDR3 spans 15 residues. The germline V gene has CDR1 MNHNS and CDR2 SASEGT. V was cut by 7 bases and J by 6 bases, with 19 bases left in between.

This clonotype appeared a single time. The chain joins TRBV6-2 or TRBV6-3 to TRBJ2-4, with D hard to call. Trimming took 5 bases from V and 0 from J, leaving 11 bases between them. There are 15 residues in the CDR3. Germline V lookup: CDR1 MNHEY, CDR2 SVGEGT. In DNA form, the CDR3 reads TGTGCCAGCAGTGGAATATTAATAGCCAAAAACATTCAGTACTTC. Translated, it gives CASSGILIAKNIQYF.

The chain is built from TRBV20-1 and TRBJ2-1, with D possibly being TRBD1 or TRBD2 (5 bases each). Deletions cut 7 bases from V and 0 bases from J, with 10 bases between. CDR3 size: 13 residues. Germline CDR1 reads DFQATT; CDR2 reads SNEGSKA (reference sequence). In DNA form, the CDR3 reads TGCAGTGTGACGGGGACCTCCTACAATGAGCAGTTCTTC. Its translation: CSVTGTSYNEQFF.

The chain recombines TRBV29-1 with TRBJ1-2, with 8 bases identical to TRBD1. The J segment lost 2 bases and the V segment lost 4 bases, leaving 15 bases of the junction unmatched. Looked up from germline, CDR1 is SQVTM and CDR2 is ANQGSEA. CDR3 length: 17 amino acids. Here the CDR3 DNA reads TGCAGCGTTGGGGTCCTCGGGACAGGAATCTCGAACTATGGCTACACCTTC. As protein: CSVGVLGTGISNYGYTF.

The chain couples TRBV12-3 or TRBV12-4 to TRBJ2-1; D gene unclear. V lost 6 bases to trimming and J lost 8 bases, with 11 bases between them. The CDR3 sequence is 12 residues long. The CDR3 spells CASRRPFHEQFF. Here the CDR3 DNA reads TGTGCCAGCAGGCGACCCTTCCATGAGCAGTTCTTC.

The J gene is TRBJ1-6, the V gene TRBV7-9, with a tentative D call TRBD1 (5 bases). V lost 0 bases to trimming and J lost 9 bases, with 15 bases between them. From germline, CDR1 is SEHNR and CDR2 FQNEAQ (reference sequence). The CDR3 spans 16 residues. The CDR3 DNA reads TGTGCCAGCAGCTTAGCGCGGAACAGCGGGGCTTCACCCCTCCACTTT. This gives the protein CASSLARNSGASPLHF. Filled out from reference TRBV7-9 and TRBJ1-6, the complete variable domain reads DTGVSQNPRHKITKRGQNVTFRCDPISEHNRLYWYRQTLGQGPEFLTYFQNEAQLEKSRLLSDRFSAERPKGSFSTLEIQRTEQGDSAMYLCASSLARNSGASPLHFGNGTRLTVT.

This chain joins TRBV7-9 and TRBJ2-4; 8 bases fit TRBD1. The V gene's germline CDR1 is SEHNR and CDR2 FQNEAQ (reference sequence). V lost 5 bases to trimming and J lost 13 bases; unmatched junction nucleotides: 19. This CDR3 region has 16 residues. This CDR3 is CASSPRTGKKTYKQYF. Here the CDR3 DNA reads TGTGCCAGCAGCCCTAGGACAGGGAAAAAGACCTACAAGCAGTACTTC.

This clonotype was detected many times. The rearrangement links TRBV28 to TRBJ2-7; 9 bases line up with TRBD1. The CDR3 is made up of 17 amino acids. With V trimmed by 4 bases and J by 3 bases, 13 bases remained unmatched. CDR1 is MDHEN and CDR2 is SYDVKM in the germline V gene. CDR3 sequence: CASSSNPSGQGFYEQYF. CDR3 DNA: TGTGCCAGCAGTTCAAATCCCTCCGGACAGGGGTTCTACGAGCAGTACTTC.

V gene TRBV6-5 combines with J gene TRBJ2-7; 7 nucleotides align to TRBD1. CDR3 size: 13 residues. Germline CDR1 MNHEY, CDR2 SVGAGI. The V gene end was trimmed by 5 bases and the J gene end by 6 bases; junction bases not matched to a gene: 7. The CDR3 region has the DNA TGTGCCAGCAGTCGGACAGGCCGTCGCGAGCAGTACTTC. The encoded protein is CASSRTGRREQYF.

About this clonotype: One end of the junction does not line up with germline, which may come from a read error. This rearrangement joins TRBV6-5 to TRBJ2-6, with D perhaps TRBD1 (6 bases). This CDR3 spans 19 amino acids. Germline V CDR1 and CDR2: MNHEY, SVGAGI. The CDR3 reads CASRYYPGHGRSGANVLTF. In nucleotides, the CDR3 is TGTGCCAGCAGATACTATCCGGGACACGGCCGCTCTGGGGCCAACGTCCTGACTTTC.

The gene calls are TRBV12-3 or TRBV12-4 and TRBJ2-5; 10 bases map to TRBD1. Losses at the gene ends were 6 bases for V and 4 bases for J; bases not matched to a gene: 11. The CDR3 consists of 16 residues. CDR3 in amino acids: CASRRDRDRGRETQYF. As DNA, the CDR3 is TGTGCCAGCAGACGGGACCGGGACAGGGGACGAGAGACCCAGTACTTC.

V and J are TRBV5-1 and TRBJ2-5, with D hard to call. The J call is doubtful: the DNA matches TRBJ2-7 better. There are 15 residues in the CDR3. Germline V gene data show CDR1 as SGHRS and CDR2 as YFSETQ. The CDR3: CASSFSWVGTYEQYF. CDR3 in DNA: TGCGCCAGCAGCTTTTCGTGGGTGGGAACCTACGAGCAGTACTTC.

This clonotype was picked up a small number of times. V and J are TRBV20-1 and TRBJ2-1; D perhaps matches TRBD1 (6 bases). Germline assignment: CDR1 DFQATT and CDR2 SNEGSKA (reference sequence). This CDR3 has 14 residues. Trimming removed 6 bases from V and 5 bases from J, with 17 bases in between. The CDR3 loop is CSAETGVANNEQFF. CDR3 DNA sequence: TGCAGTGCCGAGACAGGTGTTGCCAACAATGAGCAGTTCTTC.

The genes are TRBV10-3 and TRBJ1-5; TRBD1 matches at 9 bases. CDR1 is ENHRY and CDR2 is SYGVKD in the germline V gene. CDR3 length: 16 residues. With V trimmed by 3 bases and J by 6 bases, 9 bases remained unmatched. CDR3 nucleotide sequence: TGTGCCATCAGTGAAGGACAGGGGCTAGGGGGTCAGCCCCAGCATTTT. This gives the protein CAISEGQGLGGQPQHF.

The V gene is TRBV5-5, the J gene TRBJ2-7, with 9 positions matching TRBD2. Germline CDR1 is SGHKS and CDR2 is YYEKEE (reference sequence). Trimming removed 0 bases from V and 6 bases from J; junction bases left unmatched: 4. CDR3 size: 14 residues. DNA for the CDR3: TGTGCCAGCAGCTTGGAGGCGGGGGGGCGCGAGCAGTACTTC. Protein product: CASSLEAGGREQYF.

V usage is TRBV7-2 and J usage is TRBJ2-5, with TRBD2 matching over 8 bases. With 3 bases clipped from V and 2 bases from J, the junction kept 2 bases outside the gene matches. There are 14 residues in the CDR3. Per germline, CDR1 SGHTA and CDR2 FQGNSA. In nucleotides, the CDR3 is TGTGCCAGCAGCTTGGGACTAGAACAAGAGACCCAGTACTTC. This encodes CASSLGLEQETQYF.

This sequence joins TRBV7-2 and TRBJ2-4; TRBD1 matches 8 bases. Germline-derived CDR1 and CDR2 are SGHTA and FQGNSA. V shed 3 bases and J 0 bases; nucleotides not matched to a gene: 4. The CDR3 consists of 16 residues. CDR3: CASSLGQAPAKNIQYF. CDR3 coding DNA: TGTGCCAGCAGCTTGGGACAGGCCCCAGCCAAAAACATTCAGTACTTC.

This clonotype has only one observation. The rearrangement links TRBV25-1 to TRBJ2-1; 12 bases align to TRBD2. Germline CDR1 is MGHDK and CDR2 is SYGVNS. The CDR3 covers 17 residues. V dropped 5 bases and J dropped 5; count of bases not matched to a gene: 10. The CDR3 sequence is CASSNALAGGPDNEQFF. Written as DNA, the CDR3 is TGTGCCAGCAGTAACGCCCTAGCGGGGGGGCCGGACAATGAGCAGTTCTTC.

This clonotype showed up many times. One end of the junction does not line up with germline, which may come from a read error. The chain links TRBV5-1 to TRBJ1-2, with 7 nucleotides matching TRBD1. Looked up from germline, CDR1 is SGHRS and CDR2 is YFSETQ. The CDR3 consists of 13 residues. The CDR3 bases are TGTGCCAGCAGCGCGGGACAGAGCTATGGCTACACCTTC. Its protein is CASSAGQSYGYTF. The whole variable domain, remainder taken from reference TRBV5-1 and TRBJ1-2, is KAGVTQTPRYLIKTRGQQVTLSCSPISGHRSVSWYQQTPGQGLQFLFEYFSETQRNKGNFPGRFSGRQFSNSRSEMNVSTLELGDSALYLCASSAGQSYGYTFGSGTRLTVV.

The J gene is TRBJ1-2, the V gene TRBV12-3 or TRBV12-4; D remains unclear. The CDR3 extends over 13 amino acids. The V gene lost 3 bases and the J gene lost 4 bases, with 9 bases spanning the gap. CDR3 sequence: CASSFERVYGYTF. In DNA, the CDR3 is TGTGCCAGCAGTTTTGAGAGGGTCTATGGCTACACCTTC.

The rearrangement joins TRBV4-1 to TRBJ1-2, with D possibly TRBD1 on 5 matching bases. CDR3 length equals 16 residues. Between the trimmed V and J ends, which lost 4 bases and 3 bases, there was a span of 18 bases. The germline gives CDR1 MGHRA, CDR2 YSYEKL. The CDR3 DNA is TGCGCCAGCAGCCCGAACTTCGATAGGGACCACTATGGCTACACCTTC. This gives the protein CASSPNFDRDHYGYTF.

This rearrangement joins TRBV20-1 to TRBJ1-6, with D uncertain. V lost 0 bases and J lost 11, with 14 bases in between. Looked up from germline, CDR1 is DFQATT and CDR2 is SNEGSKA (reference sequence). The CDR3 has 14 residues. CDR3 loop: CSARDPTARPPLHF. The CDR3 coding sequence is TGCAGTGCTAGAGATCCCACAGCTCGCCCACCCCTCCACTTT.